This T cell receptor (beta chain) was found in a study of T cell responses to AZD1222 COVID-19 vaccine. Trimming took 2 bases from V and 6 from J, leaving 5 bases between them. This CDR3 comprises 11 residues. Germline loops: CDR1 SGHDT, CDR2 YYEEEE. Study conclusions and caveats: The study found vaccine-associated CD4 TCRs spanning spike, dominant at 160-218 and 743-854. There were mostly white British donors and more females than males, and clonal diversity was possibly underestimated.

The repertoire was sequenced with immunoSEQ multiplex PCR; TCRdb's copy has only in-frame clones and lacks some. Of about 270,000 clones in the sample, 85% to 95% were seen once. Second-dose schedules of about 4 or about 12 weeks were combined. Comment on this clone: Its antigen is still unknown.

This specimen was peripheral blood, taken 28 days after the second AZD1222 dose. This receptor was identified in an adult who received the AZD1222 COVID-19 vaccine. The chain carries TRBV5-6 and TRBJ1-2; unclear D gene. DNA for the CDR3: TGTGCCAGCAGCTTCCTCCATGGCTACACCTTC. Translation: CASSFLHGYTF. The full variable domain, with the rest looked up from reference TRBV5-6 and TRBJ1-2, is DAGVTQSPTHLIKTRGQQVTLRCSPKSGHDTVSWYQQALGQGPQFIFQYYEEEERQRGNFPDRFSGHQFPNYSSELNVNALLLGDSALYLCASSFLHGYTFGSGTRLTVV.